This T cell receptor beta chain was identified in a study of response to subunit inactivated influenza vaccine. Trimming removed 6 bases at V and 4 bases at J, with 6 bases between. This CDR3 has 11 residues. Study-level results: T cells newly recruited by each seasonal influenza vaccination are few, the authors suggested.

This clonotype was seen many times. Its target is unknown. TCRdb reanalysed the RT-PCR reads using MiXCR and keeps one entry per CDR3 protein. Of about 160,000 distinct CDR3 sequences listed, about 11% are singletons. This sequence joins TRBV12-3 or TRBV12-4 and TRBJ2-5; D is uncertain. The sequence was obtained from a man between 50 and 59 years old who received an inactivated influenza vaccine. The sample here was non-naive T cells sorted from PBMCs, taken roughly 48 days after vaccination. In DNA, the CDR3 is TGTGCCAGCAGCCACGGAGAGACCCAGTACTTC. Translated, it gives CASSHGETQYF.